Listed here are 29 T cell receptor beta chains from one sample, sequenced in a study of blood T cell repertoires in COVID-19. TCRdb's copy holds only in-frame clones and misses some; the assay was immunoSEQ multiplex PCR. The table lists approximately 160,000 clones, 65% to 85% of them singletons, with 5% to 6% in the top ten. The sample was PBMCs or T cells enriched from blood (not recorded which). The origin of the receptors is a man in his forties or fifties who had recovered from COVID-19.

The chain uses TRBV30 and TRBJ2-3; no definite D call. The CDR3 runs 16 residues. Germline CDR1 reads GTSNPN; CDR2 reads SVGIG (reference sequence). Trimming shortened V by 0 bases and J by 2 bases, and 15 bases separated the two germline ends. CDR3 sequence reads: CAWSVGQRTSTDTQYF. CDR3 DNA: TGTGCCTGGAGTGTTGGGCAACGAACATCCACAGATACGCAGTATTTT.

This sequence joins TRBV11-3 and TRBJ2-4; tentative D call: TRBD1 (5 bases). V was trimmed by 2 bases and J by 9 bases, leaving 11 bases between them. The germline CDR1 and CDR2 sequences are SGHNT and YENEEA. This CDR3 comprises 13 residues. CDR3 nucleotide sequence: TGTGCCAGCAGCTTACAGGGCACCGCCATTCAGTACTTC. Protein product: CASSLQGTAIQYF.

The V gene is TRBV2, the J gene TRBJ1-5, with TRBD1 matching 10 bases. Per the germline V gene, CDR1 is SNHLY and CDR2 is FYNNEI. The CDR3 contains 20 residues. V lost 6 bases and J lost 0; bases outside the gene matches: 17. This chain's CDR3 is CASRNAPWGQGRISNQPQHF. The CDR3 bases are TGTGCCAGCAGGAACGCACCCTGGGGACAGGGGAGAATTAGCAATCAGCCCCAGCATTTT.

The chain uses TRBV7-6 and TRBJ1-1, with D perhaps matching TRBD1 (5 bases). The V gene lost 4 bases and the J gene lost 4 bases, with 16 bases spanning the gap. The CDR3 consists of 15 residues. Per germline, CDR1 SGHVS and CDR2 FNYEAQ. DNA for the CDR3: TGTGCCAGCAGCTCGACCGGGACGGGAGGCACTGAAGCTTTCTTT. This translates into CASSSTGTGGTEAFF. The whole variable domain, remainder taken from reference TRBV7-6 and TRBJ1-1, is GAGVSQSPRYKVTKRGQDVALRCDPISGHVSLYWYRQALGQGPEFLTYFNYEAQQDKSGLPNDRFSAERPEGSISTLTIQRTEQRDSAMYRCASSSTGTGGTEAFFGQGTRLTVV.

The J gene is TRBJ1-1, the V gene TRBV2; no reliable D call. V lost 8 bases and J 6 bases, leaving 13 bases between the germline ends. The CDR3 runs to 12 residues. The germline gives CDR1 SNHLY, CDR2 FYNNEI. This chain's CDR3 is CASHYTGSEAFF. CDR3 DNA sequence: TGTGCCAGCCATTATACCGGGTCTGAAGCTTTCTTT.

The rearrangement links TRBV6-4 to TRBJ1-3, with D unresolved. There are 13 residues in the CDR3. Per germline, CDR1 MRHNA and CDR2 SNTAGT. V was cut by 8 bases and J by 2 bases, with 10 bases left in between. CDR3 nucleotide sequence: TGTGCCAGCTCCACCGGGGCTGGAAACACCATATATTTT. It is translated as CASSTGAGNTIYF.

CDR3 amino acids: CATSAGASGGSNEQYV. Here the CDR3 DNA reads TGTGCCACCTCAGCAGGGGCTAGCGGGGGGTCGAACGAGCAGTACGTC. The chain combines TRBV2 with TRBJ2-7; 11 bases line up with TRBD2. This CDR3 is built from 16 residues. Germline values: CDR1 SNHLY, CDR2 FYNNEI. Losses at the gene ends were 10 bases for V and 5 bases for J; bases not matched to a gene: 16.

The CDR3, as DNA: TGTGCCAGCGTCAGACTAGCGGGGGGAGATACGCAGTATTTT. This codes for CASVRLAGGDTQYF. The chain is built from TRBV2 and TRBJ2-3; 13 positions match TRBD2. CDR3 length: 14 amino acids. CDR1 is SNHLY, CDR2 FYNNEI, per germline. Trimming cost V 8 bases and J 5 bases; bases outside gene matches: 4. The complete variable domain, with remaining parts taken from reference TRBV2 and TRBJ2-3, reads EPEVTQTPSHQVTQMGQEVILRCVPISNHLYFYWYRQILGQKVEFLVSFYNNEISEKSEIFDDQFSVERPDGSNFTLKIRSTKLEDSAMYFCASVRLAGGDTQYFGPGTRLTVL.

The rearrangement links TRBV30 to TRBJ2-2; 7 nucleotides match TRBD2. Germline trimming cut 4 bases from V and 3 bases from J; bases unmatched to any gene: 23. This CDR3 has 20 residues. Germline V gene sequence: CDR1 GTSNPN, CDR2 SVGIG (reference sequence). This chain's CDR3 is CAWNPRWGEKASGDTGELFF. CDR3 nucleotides: TGTGCCTGGAACCCAAGGTGGGGGGAAAAGGCTAGCGGCGACACCGGGGAGCTGTTTTTT.

DNA of the CDR3: TGTGCCAGCAGCCAAGGGACTAGCGGGGCGGAGACCCAGTACTTC. Residues: CASSQGTSGAETQYF. The chain combines TRBV7-8 with TRBJ2-5, with 13 bases identical to TRBD2. Trimming at V came to 5 bases and at J to 5 bases, leaving 5 bases not matched to a gene. Germline V gene lookup returns CDR1 SGHVS and CDR2 FQNEAQ. The length of the CDR3 is 15 residues.

The chain links TRBV2 to TRBJ2-2; D is possibly TRBD1 (5 bases). V lost 3 bases to trimming and J lost 0 bases, with 11 bases between them. The length of the CDR3 is 16 residues. Germline-derived CDR1 and CDR2 are SNHLY and FYNNEI. CDR3 nucleotides: TGTGCCAGCAGTGAGGAACAGGCTTCGAACACCGGGGAGCTGTTTTTT. The encoded protein is CASSEEQASNTGELFF. The whole variable domain, filled in from reference TRBV2 and TRBJ2-2, reads EPEVTQTPSHQVTQMGQEVILRCVPISNHLYFYWYRQILGQKVEFLVSFYNNEISEKSEIFDDQFSVERPDGSNFTLKIRSTKLEDSAMYFCASSEEQASNTGELFFGEGSRLTVL.

The chain combines TRBV7-8 with TRBJ1-5; 7 bases match TRBD1. The CDR3 runs to 18 residues. The germline gives CDR1 SGHVS, CDR2 FQNEAQ. With 5 bases clipped from V and 9 bases from J, the junction kept 22 bases outside the gene matches. As DNA, the CDR3 is TGTGCCAGCAGCCACTCCTTGGGGGCAGGGGGTCACATCGGGCCCCAGCATTTT. This gives the protein CASSHSLGAGGHIGPQHF.

The CDR3 is CASRPRVETDTQYF. The CDR3 DNA follows: TGTGCCAGCAGACCCCGGGTGGAAACAGATACGCAGTATTTT. The chain uses TRBV6-5 and TRBJ2-3; no clear D gene. CDR1 is MNHEY and CDR2 is SVGAGI in the germline V gene. Trimming shortened V by 6 bases and J by 3 bases, and 13 bases separated the two germline ends. This CDR3 has 14 residues.

In DNA, the CDR3 is TGTGCCAGCAGCAAGGGCGGGACTAGCGGGGCCTCCTACGAGCAGTACGTC. Translated, it gives CASSKGGTSGASYEQYV. This chain connects TRBV21-1 to TRBJ2-7; TRBD2 is the table's D call and was not checked against the DNA. TRBV21-1 corresponds to a pseudogene. This CDR3 is 17 amino acids long.

This clone has a handful of counts. This sequence joins TRBV7-9 and TRBJ1-1; possible D gene TRBD1, 5 bases. The germline V gene has CDR1 SEHNR and CDR2 FQNEAQ (reference sequence). This CDR3 has 19 amino acids. Trimming pared 5 bases from V and 0 bases from J, leaving 25 bases between. The CDR3 reads CASSPSPGGRGRVNTEAFF. The CDR3 DNA is TGTGCCAGCAGCCCGTCTCCTGGCGGCCGGGGGAGGGTGAACACTGAAGCTTTCTTT.

As regards this clone: In the same sample, other DNA sequences code for this CDR3. This sequence joins TRBV2 and TRBJ1-1; D is possibly TRBD1 (5 bases). V was shortened by 4 bases and J by 1 base, with 7 bases between the two germline ends. Germline CDR1 reads SNHLY; CDR2 reads FYNNEI. There are 13 residues in the CDR3. The CDR3 DNA sequence: TGTGCCAGCAGTGGGCAGGGGAACACTGAAGCTTTCTTT. Protein sequence: CASSGQGNTEAFF. Looking up the rest from reference TRBV2 and TRBJ1-1 gives the full variable domain: EPEVTQTPSHQVTQMGQEVILRCVPISNHLYFYWYRQILGQKVEFLVSFYNNEISEKSEIFDDQFSVERPDGSNFTLKIRSTKLEDSAMYFCASSGQGNTEAFFGQGTRLTVV.

The chain couples TRBV19 to TRBJ2-3, with D possibly matching TRBD2 (7 bases). Germline values: CDR1 LNHDA, CDR2 SQIVND (reference sequence). Trimming removed 6 bases from V and 2 bases from J, with 15 bases in between. The CDR3 has 15 residues. The CDR3 DNA follows: TGTGCCAGTAGCCCGGGGGGCCCCCTCACAGATACGCAGTATTTT. Translating it yields CASSPGGPLTDTQYF.

CDR3 DNA: TGTGCCAGCAGCGCAACCGGGGTGAACACTGAAGCTTTCTTT. As protein: CASSATGVNTEAFF. The chain employs TRBV7-8 and TRBJ1-1; no firm D call. V lost 5 bases, J lost 0 bases, and 10 bases lay in between. CDR3 length equals 14 residues. From germline, CDR1 is SGHVS and CDR2 FQNEAQ.

V usage is TRBV5-1 and J usage is TRBJ2-1, with D maybe TRBD1 (6 bases). Trimming removed 7 bases at V and 15 bases at J, with 20 bases between. CDR3 length: 12 amino acids. Germline V gene lookup returns CDR1 SGHRS and CDR2 YFSETQ. This CDR3 reads CASGLRGPGRFF. In nucleotides, the CDR3 is TGCGCCAGCGGACTCAGGGGCCCGGGGAGGTTCTTC.

The chain joins TRBV11-2 to TRBJ1-1, with 8 bases that match TRBD1. Trimming at V came to 4 bases and at J to 7 bases, leaving 8 bases not matched to a gene. Germline assignment: CDR1 SGHAT and CDR2 FQNNGV. The CDR3 covers 14 residues. CDR3 region: CASSSIDRGNEAFF. The DNA of the CDR3 is TGTGCCAGCAGCTCCATAGACAGGGGTAATGAAGCTTTCTTT. Combining the CDR3 with reference TRBV11-2 and TRBJ1-1 gives the whole variable domain EAGVAQSPRYKIIEKRQSVAFWCNPISGHATLYWYQQILGQGPKLLIQFQNNGVVDDSQLPKDRFSAERLKGVDSTLKIQPAKLEDSAVYLCASSSIDRGNEAFFGQGTRLTVV.

This clone appeared a few times. The chain carries TRBV7-9 and TRBJ1-1; tentative D call: TRBD1 (5 bases). The V gene's germline CDR1 is SEHNR and CDR2 FQNEAQ (reference sequence). This CDR3 contains 12 residues. V dropped 10 bases and J dropped 1 base, with 10 bases sitting between them. The CDR3 reads CATQVQNTEAFF. The CDR3 coding sequence is TGTGCCACACAGGTCCAGAACACTGAAGCTTTCTTT.

This rearrangement joins TRBV5-8 to TRBJ1-4, with D perhaps TRBD1 (5 bases). This CDR3 is 15 amino acids long. CDR1 SGHTS and CDR2 YDEGEE come from the germline V gene. The V gene lost 1 base and the J gene lost 3 bases, with 10 bases spanning the gap. This CDR3 reads CASSLRGGSNEKLFF. The DNA for the CDR3 is TGTGCCAGCAGCTTGAGGGGTGGTTCTAATGAAAAACTGTTTTTT.

This clone was detected a few times. The chain links TRBV2 to TRBJ1-2; 7 nucleotides agree with TRBD1. The CDR3 runs 15 residues. Germline values: CDR1 SNHLY, CDR2 FYNNEI. V dropped 7 bases and J dropped 0; count of bases not matched to a gene: 8. The CDR3 coding sequence is TGTGCCAGCACTTTCCCGCAGGGGGCTAACTATGGCTACACCTTC. Its protein product is CASTFPQGANYGYTF.

The CDR3 sequence: CASSQLEAGPSTDTQYF. The CDR3 region has the DNA TGTGCCAGCAGCCAACTGGAAGCGGGGCCCAGCACAGATACGCAGTATTTT. The chain couples TRBV3-1 (or the pseudogene TRBV3-2) to TRBJ2-3; 7 positions agree with TRBD2. J lost 0 bases, V lost 2 bases, and 8 bases had no gene match. From germline, CDR1 is LGHDT and CDR2 YNNKEL (reference sequence). This CDR3 spans 17 amino acids.

This clone was found a few times. The V call is TRBV7-9, the J call TRBJ1-2, with D tentatively TRBD1 (5 bases). The V and J ends lost 5 bases and 4 bases respectively, with 8 bases between them. Germline V lookup: CDR1 SEHNR, CDR2 FQNEAQ (reference sequence). The CDR3 is 12 residues long. This chain's CDR3 is CASSEDSYGYTF. In DNA form, the CDR3 reads TGTGCCAGCAGCGAAGACAGCTATGGCTACACCTTC.

This clone was recorded only once. The gene calls are TRBV6-5 and TRBJ2-7, with D unclear. Per germline, CDR1 MNHEY and CDR2 SVGAGI. The CDR3 extends over 13 amino acids. Trimming took off 8 bases at V and 3 bases at J, with 14 bases between the two ends. The CDR3 sequence is CASDETRFYEQYF. CDR3 sequence (DNA): TGTGCCAGCGACGAAACCAGGTTCTACGAGCAGTACTTC.

The chain links TRBV30 to TRBJ1-4; D may be TRBD1 (6 bases). CDR1 is GTSNPN, CDR2 SVGIG, per germline (reference sequence). The V gene lost 2 bases and the J gene lost 11 bases, with 24 bases spanning the gap. The CDR3 covers 16 residues. This CDR3 is CAWSTGPTQRPGKLFF. CDR3 nucleotides: TGTGCCTGGAGTACAGGGCCAACCCAGCGACCAGGGAAACTGTTTTTT.

The chain couples TRBV5-1 to TRBJ2-7, with TRBD1 as a possible D gene (6 bases). CDR3 length: 15 amino acids. V was cut by 4 bases and J by 0 bases, with 14 bases left in between. Germline V gene lookup returns CDR1 SGHRS and CDR2 YFSETQ. The CDR3 DNA reads as TGCGCCAGCAGCGCCAGAGGGGGAAGCTCCTACGAGCAGTACTTC. It codes for CASSARGGSSYEQYF.

In this sample, this clone turned up once. The chain is built from TRBV13 and TRBJ2-7; 8 bases map to TRBD1. The V gene end was trimmed by 3 bases and the J gene end by 2 bases; junction bases not matched to a gene: 3. Germline V gene sequence: CDR1 PRHDT, CDR2 FYEKMQ (reference sequence). The CDR3 extends over 14 amino acids. The CDR3 region is CASSLDRAPYEQYV. CDR3 DNA: TGTGCCAGCAGCTTGGACAGGGCTCCCTACGAGCAGTACGTC.